This T cell receptor (beta chain) was sequenced in a study of blood T cell repertoires in COVID-19. For the study at large: T cells, B-cell-depleted T cells, or PBMCs supplied cDNA or gDNA.

Per the authors' pipeline: The authors estimated nucleated cell counts from reference gene primer amplification. Measured with immunoSEQ multiplex PCR; TCRdb has only the in-frame clones, and not every one. From that table come the V and J calls and clone size; the DNA was used to work out D and trimming. This table holds 250,000 to 350,000 clones, around 91% found once. Which cohort a participant joined came from the clinical history participants gave. Cohort 3 recovered donors had two negative PCRs, clearance, or symptom resolution. The germline gives CDR1 SGHTA, CDR2 FQGTGA. The CDR3 length is 14 residues. V shed 2 bases and J shed 1 base, with 8 bases lying between them.

Sequences were obtained from PBMCs or T cells enriched from blood (not recorded which). This rearrangement joins TRBV7-3 to TRBJ1-1, with unresolved D. The origin of this receptor is a woman aged 18-35 years who had recovered from COVID-19. This CDR3 reads CASSLRPGNTEAFF. CDR3 DNA sequence: TGTGCCAGCAGCTTACGGCCAGGGAACACTGAAGCTTTCTTT.